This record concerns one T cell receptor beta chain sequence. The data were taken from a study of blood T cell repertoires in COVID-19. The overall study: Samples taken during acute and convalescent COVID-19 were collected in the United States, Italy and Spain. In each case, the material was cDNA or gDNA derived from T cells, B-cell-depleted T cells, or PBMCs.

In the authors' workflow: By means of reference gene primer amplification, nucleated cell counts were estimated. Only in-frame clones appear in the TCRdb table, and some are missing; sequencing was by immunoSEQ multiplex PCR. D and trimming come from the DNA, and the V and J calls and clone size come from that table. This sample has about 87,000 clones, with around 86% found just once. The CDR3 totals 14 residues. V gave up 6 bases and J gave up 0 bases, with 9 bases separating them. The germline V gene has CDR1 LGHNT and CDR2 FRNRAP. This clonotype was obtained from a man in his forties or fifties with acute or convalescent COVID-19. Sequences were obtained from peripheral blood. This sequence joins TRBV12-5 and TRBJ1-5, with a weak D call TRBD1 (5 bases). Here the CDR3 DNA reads TGTGCTAGTGGCCCCGGACATAGCAATCAGCCCCAGCATTTT. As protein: CASGPGHSNQPQHF.